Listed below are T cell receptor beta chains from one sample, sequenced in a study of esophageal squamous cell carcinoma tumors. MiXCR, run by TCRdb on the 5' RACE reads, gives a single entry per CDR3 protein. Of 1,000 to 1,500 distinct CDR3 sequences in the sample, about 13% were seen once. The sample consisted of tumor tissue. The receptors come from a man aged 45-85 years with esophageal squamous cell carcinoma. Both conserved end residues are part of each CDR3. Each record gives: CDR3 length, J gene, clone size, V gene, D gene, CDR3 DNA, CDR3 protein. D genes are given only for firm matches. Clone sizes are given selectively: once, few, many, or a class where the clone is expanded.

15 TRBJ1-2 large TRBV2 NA TGTGCCAGCACCAGGGCCGAGGAGGGATCAAGTGGCTACACCTTC CASTRAEEGSSGYTF
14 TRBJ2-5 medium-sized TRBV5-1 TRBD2 TGCGCCAGCAGCCCGGGACTAGCACAAGAGACCCAGTACTTC CASSPGLAQETQYF
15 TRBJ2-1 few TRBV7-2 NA TGTGCCAGCAGCTTAGATTCCAGCTCCTACAATGAGCAGTTCTTC CASSLDSSSYNEQFF
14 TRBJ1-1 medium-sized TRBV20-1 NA TGCAGTGCTAGAGAGTCGTTCGTTGGAGGGGGAGCTTTCTTT CSARESFVGGGAFF
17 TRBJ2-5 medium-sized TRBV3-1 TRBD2 TGTGCCAGCAGCCACTCAGCGGGAGCCCCGGATCAAGAGACCCAGTACTTC CASSHSAGAPDQETQYF
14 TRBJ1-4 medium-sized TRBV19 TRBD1 TGTGCCAGTAGTATTAAGGGGGCGGGTGAAAAACTGTTTTTT CASSIKGAGEKLFF
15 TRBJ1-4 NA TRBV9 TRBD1 TGTGCCAGCAGCGAATCAACAGGGGGTAATGAAAAACTGTTTTTT CASSESTGGNEKLFF
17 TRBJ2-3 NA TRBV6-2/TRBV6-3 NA TGTGCCAGCAGTTGGAGGCTCGCGGGTTCGGCCGGAGATACGCAGTATTTT CASSWRLAGSAGDTQYF
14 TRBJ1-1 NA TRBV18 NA TGTGCCAGCTCACCACAAGGTTGGCGGACTGAAGCTTTCTTT CASSPQGWRTEAFF
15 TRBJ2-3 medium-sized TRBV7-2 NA TGTGCCAGCAGCAGAGAATATACTAGCACAGATACGCAGTATTTT CASSREYTSTDTQYF
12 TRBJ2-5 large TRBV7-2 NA TGTGCCAGCAGCGTAGACCGCGTGACCCAGTACTTC CASSVDRVTQYF
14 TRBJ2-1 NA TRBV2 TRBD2 TGTGCCAGCAGCCGACTAGCGGGCTACAATGAGCAGTTCTTC CASSRLAGYNEQFF
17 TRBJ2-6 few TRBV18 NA TGTGCCAGCTCACCGGTAACCGGGATGACTGGGGCCAACGTCCTGACTTTC CASSPVTGMTGANVLTF
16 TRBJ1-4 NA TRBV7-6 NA TGTGCCAGCAGCCCCGCCACCCGACAACTTAATGAAAAACTGTTTTTT CASSPATRQLNEKLFF
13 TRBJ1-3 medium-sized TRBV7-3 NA TGTGCCAGCAGCCCTGGAGAGGGAAACACCATATATTTT CASSPGEGNTIYF
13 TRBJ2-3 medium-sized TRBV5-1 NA TGCGCCAGCAGCTTGGATGGCACAGATACGCAGTATTTT CASSLDGTDTQYF
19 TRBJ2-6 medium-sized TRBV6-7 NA TGTGCCAGCAGTTACCACAGGCTGACCCCTTGCTCTGGGGCCAACGTCCTGACTTTC CASSYHRLTPCSGANVLTF
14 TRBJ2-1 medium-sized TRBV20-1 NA TGCAGTGCCTACTCCCGGAACTCCTACAATGAGCAGTTCTTC CSAYSRNSYNEQFF
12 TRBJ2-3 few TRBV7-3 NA TGTGCCAGCAGCTTAGATGATCGTACGCAGTATTTT CASSLDDRTQYF
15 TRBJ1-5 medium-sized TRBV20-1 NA TGCAGTGCTAGAGACCCGGGGCTGAGCAATCAGCCCCAGCATTTT CSARDPGLSNQPQHF
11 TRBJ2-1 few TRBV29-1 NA TGCAGCGTTGGAGGCATCAATGAGCAGTTCTTC CSVGGINEQFF
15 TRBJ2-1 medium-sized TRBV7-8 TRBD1 TGTGCCAGCAGCCCGGGGACAGACCCAAGGGGGGAGCAGTTCTTC CASSPGTDPRGEQFF
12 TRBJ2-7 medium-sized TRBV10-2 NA TGCGCCAGCAGTGAACGCCCCTACGAGCAGTACTTC CASSERPYEQYF
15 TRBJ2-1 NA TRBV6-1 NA TGTGCCAGCACTCCCCGGGGGTCCTCCTACAATGAGCAGTTCTTC CASTPRGSSYNEQFF
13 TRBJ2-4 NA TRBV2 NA TGTGCCAGCAGGGTTGGGACGGGGAACATTCAGTACTTC CASRVGTGNIQYF
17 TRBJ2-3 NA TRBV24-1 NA TGTGCCACCAGTGATTCGACGCCCGGGGGGCCCACAGATACGCAGTATTTT CATSDSTPGGPTDTQYF
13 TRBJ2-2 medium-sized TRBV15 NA TGTGCCACCAGCACAGGAAACACCGGGGAGCTGTTTTTT CATSTGNTGELFF
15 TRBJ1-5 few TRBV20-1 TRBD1 TGCAGTGCTCGAGGTGGAGGGGGCCGCAATCAGCCCCAGCATTTT CSARGGGGRNQPQHF
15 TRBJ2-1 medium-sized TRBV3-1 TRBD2 TGTGCCAGCAGCCCCTTCGGACTAGAACCGTCCGAGCAGTTCTTC CASSPFGLEPSEQFF
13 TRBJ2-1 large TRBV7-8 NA TGTGCCAGCAGCTTGGGTGGAAGGGATGAGCAGTTCTTC CASSLGGRDEQFF
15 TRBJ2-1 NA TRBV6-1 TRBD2 TGTGCCAGCAGTGCACTAGCGGGAGTGCCCAATGAGCAGTTCTTC CASSALAGVPNEQFF